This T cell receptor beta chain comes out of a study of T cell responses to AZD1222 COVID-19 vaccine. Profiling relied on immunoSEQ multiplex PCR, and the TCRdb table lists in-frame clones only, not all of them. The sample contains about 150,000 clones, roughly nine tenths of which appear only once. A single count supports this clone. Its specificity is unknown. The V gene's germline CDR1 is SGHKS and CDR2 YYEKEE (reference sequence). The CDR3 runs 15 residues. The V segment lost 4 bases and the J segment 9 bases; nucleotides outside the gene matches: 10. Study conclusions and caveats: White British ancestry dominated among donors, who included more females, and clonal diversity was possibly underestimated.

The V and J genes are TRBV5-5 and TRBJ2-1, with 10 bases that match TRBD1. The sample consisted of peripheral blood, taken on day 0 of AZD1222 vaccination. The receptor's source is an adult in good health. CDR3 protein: CASSITGTGEAEQFF. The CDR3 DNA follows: TGTGCCAGCAGCATAACCGGGACAGGGGAGGCTGAGCAGTTCTTC.